This is a list of T cell receptor beta chains from one sample in a study of CD8 T cells in ankylosing spondylitis. TCRdb reprocessed the 5' RACE reads with MiXCR, giving one entry per CDR3 protein. The sample contains about 140,000 distinct CDR3 sequences, about 7% of which appear only once. Material: blood, either unsorted or a sorted T cell fraction (not recorded which). Receptors originate from a female donor with ankylosing spondylitis or in good health (not recorded which). Each CDR3 is given with its conserved first and last residue. Fields, in order: V gene, D gene, clone size, J gene, CDR3 DNA, CDR3 protein. The D gene is left open where the match is weak. Clone size appears in some rows only: once, few, many, or a class for an expanded clone.

v_call: TRBV20-1
d_call: TRBD1
clone_size: many
j_call: TRBJ2-1
cdr3_nt: TGCAGCGTCGGGACAGTTGCCTACAATGAGCAGTTCTTC
cdr3_aa: CSVGTVAYNEQFF

v_call: TRBV6-1
d_call: .
clone_size: many
j_call: TRBJ2-4
cdr3_nt: TGTGCCAGCACCCAGACCGGGCCCAGAGACATTCAGTACTTC
cdr3_aa: CASTQTGPRDIQYF

v_call: TRBV20-1
d_call: TRBD1
clone_size: many
j_call: TRBJ1-6
cdr3_nt: TGCAGTGCTAGGGTACAGGGGGCTCTGGGTTCCTATAATTCACCCCTCCACTTT
cdr3_aa: CSARVQGALGSYNSPLHF

v_call: TRBV11-2
d_call: .
clone_size: many
j_call: TRBJ2-7
cdr3_nt: TGTGCCAGCTTACCCTTGAAAGGGAAACCCTACGAGCAGTACTTC
cdr3_aa: CASLPLKGKPYEQYF

v_call: TRBV7-2
d_call: .
clone_size: many
j_call: TRBJ2-7
cdr3_nt: TGTGCCAGCAGCTTGGTCGGAGGGGACACCTACGAGCAGTACTTC
cdr3_aa: CASSLVGGDTYEQYF

v_call: TRBV28
d_call: TRBD1
clone_size: many
j_call: TRBJ1-4
cdr3_nt: TGTGCCAGCAGTCCACAGGGGGGGGATAATGAAAAACTGTTTTTT
cdr3_aa: CASSPQGGDNEKLFF

v_call: TRBV12-3/TRBV12-4
d_call: .
clone_size: many
j_call: TRBJ2-1
cdr3_nt: TGTGCCAGCAGTTTCGGGACCAGGGGATCGGATGAGCAGTTCTTC
cdr3_aa: CASSFGTRGSDEQFF

v_call: TRBV14
d_call: .
clone_size: many
j_call: TRBJ2-7
cdr3_nt: TGTGCCAGCAGTAAAGGGCCCACCTACGAGCAGTACTTC
cdr3_aa: CASSKGPTYEQYF

v_call: TRBV20-1
d_call: .
clone_size: .
j_call: TRBJ1-1
cdr3_nt: TGCAGTGCTAGAGATGCCGGGACAAGGGATGAAGCTTTCTTT
cdr3_aa: CSARDAGTRDEAFF

v_call: TRBV12-3/TRBV12-4
d_call: TRBD2
clone_size: many
j_call: TRBJ2-2
cdr3_nt: TGTGCCAGCACCTCCGGGAGGGGCACCGGGGAGCTGTTTTTT
cdr3_aa: CASTSGRGTGELFF

v_call: TRBV4-2
d_call: TRBD1
clone_size: .
j_call: TRBJ1-3
cdr3_nt: TGTGCCAGCAGCCCCTCTGGGACAGGGGACCCCTCTGGAAACACCATATATTTT
cdr3_aa: CASSPSGTGDPSGNTIYF

v_call: TRBV29-1
d_call: .
clone_size: .
j_call: TRBJ2-5
cdr3_nt: TGCAGCGTTGAAGGAGGAGGGCAAGAGACCCAGTACTTC
cdr3_aa: CSVEGGGQETQYF

v_call: TRBV9
d_call: .
clone_size: many
j_call: TRBJ1-3
cdr3_nt: TGTGCCAGCAGCAGATTAGACAGTCCCTCTGGAAACACCATATATTTT
cdr3_aa: CASSRLDSPSGNTIYF

v_call: TRBV28
d_call: TRBD1
clone_size: many
j_call: TRBJ1-2
cdr3_nt: TGTGCCAGCAGGAATCCGGGACAGAAGTCCTATGGCTACACCTTC
cdr3_aa: CASRNPGQKSYGYTF

v_call: TRBV9
d_call: .
clone_size: many
j_call: TRBJ2-1
cdr3_nt: TGTGCCAGCAGCGTAGCTGCCACCTCAACCTACAATGAGCAGTTCTTC
cdr3_aa: CASSVAATSTYNEQFF

v_call: TRBV7-2
d_call: TRBD1
clone_size: many
j_call: TRBJ1-2
cdr3_nt: TGTGCCAGCACCAGGGGGTACTGGGATGGCTACACCTTC
cdr3_aa: CASTRGYWDGYTF

v_call: TRBV5-1
d_call: TRBD1
clone_size: .
j_call: TRBJ1-1
cdr3_nt: TGCGCCAGCAGTTTTGACAGGGGATATGACGCTGAAGCTTTCTTT
cdr3_aa: CASSFDRGYDAEAFF

v_call: TRBV29-1
d_call: .
clone_size: .
j_call: TRBJ2-1
cdr3_nt: TGCAGCGTTGTTTCAGGGGACAATGAGCAGTTCTTC
cdr3_aa: CSVVSGDNEQFF

v_call: TRBV7-2
d_call: TRBD1
clone_size: many
j_call: TRBJ1-6
cdr3_nt: TGTGCCAGCAGCACGGGGACAGATAATTCACCCCTCCACTTT
cdr3_aa: CASSTGTDNSPLHF

v_call: TRBV12-3/TRBV12-4
d_call: TRBD2
clone_size: many
j_call: TRBJ2-2
cdr3_nt: TGTGCCAGCAGACTAACTAGCGGGGGGCCCGGGGAGCTGTTTTTT
cdr3_aa: CASRLTSGGPGELFF

v_call: TRBV7-9
d_call: .
clone_size: few
j_call: TRBJ2-1
cdr3_nt: TGTGCCAGCAGCTTAGCGACCATCTTCGATGAGCAGTTCTTC
cdr3_aa: CASSLATIFDEQFF

v_call: TRBV12-3/TRBV12-4
d_call: .
clone_size: .
j_call: TRBJ1-5
cdr3_nt: TGTGCCAGCAGTACCGTTGGTGGGCTGGGGAATCAGCCCCAGCATTTT
cdr3_aa: CASSTVGGLGNQPQHF

v_call: TRBV12-3/TRBV12-4
d_call: TRBD1
clone_size: many
j_call: TRBJ2-2
cdr3_nt: TGTGCCAGCAGTCGACAGGGGTCGGCCGGGGAGCTGTTTTTT
cdr3_aa: CASSRQGSAGELFF

v_call: TRBV12-3/TRBV12-4
d_call: .
clone_size: many
j_call: TRBJ1-4
cdr3_nt: TGTGCCAGCAGTCCCTGGGACACTTCGAATGAAAAACTGTTTTTT
cdr3_aa: CASSPWDTSNEKLFF

v_call: TRBV3-1
d_call: .
clone_size: many
j_call: TRBJ1-6
cdr3_nt: TGTGCCAGCAGCCTGGGACTGAGCTCCTATAATTCACCCCTCCACTTT
cdr3_aa: CASSLGLSSYNSPLHF

v_call: TRBV9
d_call: .
clone_size: few
j_call: TRBJ1-1
cdr3_nt: TGTGCCAGCAGCGTAGGAGGAGGCATGAACACTGAAGCTTTCTTT
cdr3_aa: CASSVGGGMNTEAFF

v_call: TRBV7-2
d_call: .
clone_size: many
j_call: TRBJ1-5
cdr3_nt: TGTGCCTCAAAATTCGGTCCGTTTGGTAATCAGCCCCAGCATTTT
cdr3_aa: CASKFGPFGNQPQHF

v_call: TRBV25-1
d_call: TRBD2
clone_size: many
j_call: TRBJ2-3
cdr3_nt: TGTGCCAGCAGTGAAGAACGCGGGGGGGCCACAGATACGCAGTATTTT
cdr3_aa: CASSEERGGATDTQYF

v_call: TRBV12-3/TRBV12-4
d_call: .
clone_size: many
j_call: TRBJ1-1
cdr3_nt: TGTGCCAGCAGCTCGGACCTTTACTACGCTTTCTTT
cdr3_aa: CASSSDLYYAFF

v_call: TRBV12-3/TRBV12-4
d_call: .
clone_size: many
j_call: TRBJ1-2
cdr3_nt: TGTGCCAGCAGTTTAAGGGCCAGAGATCGTGGCTACACCTTC
cdr3_aa: CASSLRARDRGYTF

v_call: TRBV28
d_call: TRBD1
clone_size: many
j_call: TRBJ2-7
cdr3_nt: TGTGCCAGCAGGCCCTCCGGGACAGGTACCTACGAGCAGTACTTC
cdr3_aa: CASRPSGTGTYEQYF

v_call: TRBV5-1
d_call: TRBD1
clone_size: many
j_call: TRBJ2-7
cdr3_nt: TGCGCCAGCAGCTTGCATGGGGACAGGGGGGCCTACGAGCAGTACTTC
cdr3_aa: CASSLHGDRGAYEQYF

v_call: TRBV20-1
d_call: .
clone_size: many
j_call: TRBJ2-6
cdr3_nt: TGCAGTGCGGGACGCTCTGGGGCCAACGTCCTGACTTTC
cdr3_aa: CSAGRSGANVLTF

v_call: TRBV6-5
d_call: .
clone_size: .
j_call: TRBJ1-1
cdr3_nt: TGTGCCAGCAGTTACGCGGGGGGCGGTGAAGCTTTCTTT
cdr3_aa: CASSYAGGGEAFF

v_call: TRBV6-2/TRBV6-3
d_call: .
clone_size: many
j_call: TRBJ1-1
cdr3_nt: TGTGCCAGCGCGCCCAGGGGTGGCGTCACTGAAGCTTTCTTT
cdr3_aa: CASAPRGGVTEAFF

v_call: TRBV7-2
d_call: TRBD1
clone_size: many
j_call: TRBJ1-1
cdr3_nt: TGTGCCAGCCAGGACAGGGGAAACACTGAAGCTTTCTTT
cdr3_aa: CASQDRGNTEAFF

v_call: TRBV27
d_call: .
clone_size: many
j_call: TRBJ2-7
cdr3_nt: TGTGCCAGCAGTTCTCTTGACATCTCCTACGAGCAGTACTTC
cdr3_aa: CASSSLDISYEQYF

v_call: TRBV6-2/TRBV6-3
d_call: .
clone_size: many
j_call: TRBJ1-1
cdr3_nt: TGTGCCAGCAGTTTAGGCACTGAAGCTTTCTTT
cdr3_aa: CASSLGTEAFF

v_call: TRBV7-3
d_call: .
clone_size: many
j_call: TRBJ1-6
cdr3_nt: TGTGCCAGCAGCTTAATGGCAGTGAATTCACCCCTCCACTTT
cdr3_aa: CASSLMAVNSPLHF

v_call: TRBV20-1
d_call: .
clone_size: many
j_call: TRBJ1-1
cdr3_nt: TGCAGTGCTAATCTAGGACCTGAAGCTTTCTTT
cdr3_aa: CSANLGPEAFF

v_call: TRBV29-1
d_call: .
clone_size: many
j_call: TRBJ2-2
cdr3_nt: TGCAGCGTTTCTCCAGGGACCGGGGAGCTGTTTTTT
cdr3_aa: CSVSPGTGELFF

v_call: TRBV7-9
d_call: .
clone_size: .
j_call: TRBJ2-7
cdr3_nt: TGTGCCAGCAGCCCGCCGGTAGGGGGGACGTTCCACTACGAGCAGTACTTC
cdr3_aa: CASSPPVGGTFHYEQYF

v_call: TRBV4-3
d_call: .
clone_size: many
j_call: TRBJ1-2
cdr3_nt: TGCGCCAGCAGCCAAGATCGGGGGACACCTTTTGGCTACACCTTC
cdr3_aa: CASSQDRGTPFGYTF

v_call: TRBV4-1
d_call: .
clone_size: .
j_call: TRBJ1-5
cdr3_nt: TGCGCCAGCAGCCAAGATCGGGGGGCTGGCAATCAGCTCCAGCATTTT
cdr3_aa: CASSQDRGAGNQLQHF

v_call: TRBV4-3
d_call: TRBD1
clone_size: many
j_call: TRBJ2-2
cdr3_nt: TGCGCCAGCAGCCAATCCTGGACAGGATCTGGCGGGGAGCTGTTTTTT
cdr3_aa: CASSQSWTGSGGELFF

v_call: TRBV4-1
d_call: .
clone_size: many
j_call: TRBJ1-5
cdr3_nt: TGCGCCAGCAGCCAAGTCCAGGGATTCAATCAGCCCCAGCATTTT
cdr3_aa: CASSQVQGFNQPQHF